One TCR beta chain is described in this entry. Assay used: immunoSEQ multiplex PCR; TCRdb lists only in-frame clones, some missing. The sample has some 180,000 clones, roughly four fifths seen once. This record comes from a study of blood T cell repertoires in COVID-19. Trimming shortened V by 5 bases and J by 2 bases, and 13 bases separated the two germline ends. The germline V gene has CDR1 LNHDA and CDR2 SQIVND (reference sequence). CDR3 length: 15 amino acids. This TCR was recovered from an elderly woman with COVID-19, enrolled during active disease. The V and J genes are TRBV19 and TRBJ2-1, with TRBD1 as a possible D gene (5 bases). Sequencing input: peripheral blood. CDR3 residues: CASSAPQGAYNEQFF. The CDR3 DNA sequence: TGTGCCAGTAGTGCTCCCCAGGGCGCCTACAATGAGCAGTTCTTC.